The clone carrying this T cell receptor beta chain was seen just once. Its antigen is unidentified. These data belong to a study of T cell responses to AZD1222 COVID-19 vaccine. Whole-study results and caveats: Epitopes outside B.1.351 and B.1.1.7 mutated regions reportedly drew nearly half of spike TCRs. In a largely white British group with more females than males, clonal diversity was possibly underestimated. Sampled repertoires all dated from after the peak T cell response. Baseline serology detected seropositivity in only a handful of AZD1222 recipients.

The CDR3 consists of 14 residues. Germline CDR1 is SGHNT and CDR2 is YENEEA. The V gene lost 5 bases and the J gene lost 5 bases, with 14 bases spanning the gap. The repertoire was sequenced with immunoSEQ multiplex PCR; TCRdb's copy has only in-frame clones and lacks some. Among about 120,000 clones, about 90% were seen once, and the ten largest hold 14%. The chain has TRBV11-3 and TRBJ2-3; possible D gene TRBD2, 7 bases. This clonotype was obtained from an adult in good health. Specimen: peripheral blood, collected on day 0 of AZD1222 vaccination. The CDR3 is CASSPKGGGDTQYF. In nucleotides, the CDR3 is TGTGCCAGCAGCCCTAAGGGAGGGGGAGATACGCAGTATTTT.